Following are 23 T cell receptor beta chains from one sample sequenced in a study of CD8+ T cells in alopecia areata. As the sequencing template, cDNA was produced by extracting RNA and reverse transcribing it. Repertoires were generated with immunoSEQ multiplex PCR, while TCRdb's copy carries only in-frame clones and drops some. The sample contains about 180,000 clones, roughly 60% of which appear only once. The sample in question was CD4+ T cells sorted from blood, obtained at week 0. The receptors derive from a human donor with alopecia areata.

The chain uses TRBV30 and TRBJ1-6; the match to TRBD1 covers 8 bases. This CDR3 has 12 residues. Germline V CDR1 and CDR2: GTSNPN, SVGIG (reference sequence). The CDR3 region is CGVGTGLVGLHF. For the CDR3, the DNA is TGTGGAGTGGGGACAGGTTTGGTCGGTCTCCACTTT.

This clone showed up just once. The chain employs TRBV7-3 and TRBJ2-1; 7 bases line up with TRBD2. J gave up 5 bases and V 5 bases, and 6 bases lay outside the gene matches. CDR1 and CDR2 from the germline V gene are SGHTA and FQGTGA. The CDR3 has 14 residues. CDR3 nucleotides: TGTGCCAGCAGCCCCATGGGGGGGAACAATGAGCAGTTCTTC. Amino acid sequence: CASSPMGGNNEQFF. The full variable domain, its missing parts supplied by reference TRBV7-3 and TRBJ2-1, is GAGVSQTPSNKVTEKGKYVELRCDPISGHTALYWYRQSLGQGPEFLIYFQGTGAADDSGLPNDRFFAVRPEGSVSTLKIQRTERGDSAVYLCASSPMGGNNEQFFGPGTRLTVL.

The V and J genes are TRBV14 and TRBJ2-5, with unresolved D. CDR1 and CDR2 from the germline V gene are SGHDN and FVKESK. The CDR3 has 14 amino acids. Between the trimmed V and J ends, which lost 1 base and 3 bases, there was a span of 9 bases. CDR3 nucleotides: TGTGCCAGCAGCCAAGTTTCAGGAAAAGAGACCCAGTACTTC. The encoded protein is CASSQVSGKETQYF.

This clone has just one count. This chain connects TRBV20-1 to TRBJ2-5; D perhaps matches TRBD2 (5 bases). The CDR3 length is 11 residues. CDR1 and CDR2 (germline): DFQATT, SNEGSKA (reference sequence). V lost 6 bases, J lost 5 bases, and 10 bases lay in between. CDR3 sequence: CSAPGGETQYF. As DNA, the CDR3 is TGCAGTGCCCCGGGCGGGGAGACCCAGTACTTC.

A word on this clone: In the same sample, other DNA sequences code for this CDR3. The V and J genes are TRBV30 and TRBJ1-2; D gene unclear. V lost 1 base to trimming and J lost 1 base, with 1 base between them. Looked up from germline, CDR1 is GTSNPN and CDR2 is SVGIG (reference sequence). The CDR3 length is 11 residues. CDR3 residues: CAWSGNYGYTF. CDR3 sequence (DNA): TGTGCCTGGAGTGGTAACTATGGCTACACCTTC.

V gene TRBV7-3 combines with J gene TRBJ1-1; D possibly corresponds to TRBD1 (5 bases). The CDR3 has 14 residues. The V and J ends lost 5 bases and 4 bases respectively, with 14 bases between them. CDR1 SGHTA and CDR2 FQGTGA come from the germline V gene. The CDR3 DNA reads TGTGCCAGCAGCCCAGGGAGTCCGGGCACTGAAGCTTTCTTT. Translating it yields CASSPGSPGTEAFF.

Many counts were recorded for this clone. J is TRBJ2-3 and V is TRBV5-6; no firm D call. Per the germline V gene, CDR1 is SGHDT and CDR2 is YYEEEE. Trimming removed 1 base at V and 1 base at J, with 10 bases between. This CDR3 contains 15 residues. CDR3 DNA sequence: TGTGCCAGCAGCTTGCGGGTCACACGCACAGATACGCAGTATTTT. Translated: CASSLRVTRTDTQYF.

In this sample, this clone turned up a few times. The gene calls are TRBV29-1 and TRBJ1-2; weak D call: TRBD1 (5 bases). CDR3 size: 11 residues. V was pared by 6 bases and J by 5 bases, with 10 bases between. Germline CDR1 and CDR2: SQVTM and ANQGSEA. The CDR3 region is CSVGSGYGYTF. In nucleotides, the CDR3 is TGCAGCGTGGGGTCAGGGTATGGCTACACCTTC.

The rearrangement uses TRBV5-1 and TRBJ2-1; 13 positions match TRBD2. The V and J ends lost 1 base and 8 bases, in that order; junction bases with no gene match: 6. Germline V gives CDR1 SGHRS, CDR2 YFSETQ. The CDR3 spans 16 residues. The CDR3, as DNA: TGCGCCAGCAGCTTGCGGACTAGCGGGGGCGTCTATGAGCAGTTCTTC. Translation: CASSLRTSGGVYEQFF.

The rearrangement links TRBV7-2 to TRBJ1-1; no clear D gene. Trimming shortened V by 4 bases and J by 1 base, and 10 bases separated the two germline ends. The length of the CDR3 is 14 residues. Germline CDR1 reads SGHTA; CDR2 reads FQGNSA. CDR3 loop: CASSWTGKNTEAFF. Written as DNA, the CDR3 is TGTGCCAGCAGCTGGACGGGAAAGAACACTGAAGCTTTCTTT.

In this sample, this clone turned up a few times. The chain uses TRBV30 and TRBJ2-5, with D tentatively TRBD1 or TRBD2 (6 bases each). CDR1 and CDR2 (germline): GTSNPN, SVGIG (reference sequence). Trimming took 5 bases from V and 9 from J, leaving 16 bases between them. The CDR3 is made up of 12 amino acids. In DNA, the CDR3 is TGTGCCTGGGGGGGGCGGCAAGGGGCCCAGTACTTC. It yields the protein CAWGGRQGAQYF.

CDR3: CASSEDAAGDTQYF. The CDR3 DNA is TGTGCCAGCAGTGAAGATGCCGCGGGAGATACGCAGTATTTT. V gene TRBV6-1 combines with J gene TRBJ2-3, with D perhaps matching TRBD2 (5 bases). CDR3 length equals 14 residues. V was clipped by 1 base and J by 5 bases, with 10 bases between them. CDR1 is MNHNS, CDR2 SASEGT, per germline.

This clone was found a few times. The chain has TRBV5-4 and TRBJ1-2, with a possible D match to TRBD1 (6 bases). Germline CDR1 SGHNT, CDR2 YYREEE (reference sequence). V shed 4 bases and J shed 4 bases, with 11 bases lying between them. The CDR3 contains 13 residues. The CDR3 coding sequence is TGTGCCAGCAGCGACGGACAGATCTATGGCTACACCTTC. It specifies CASSDGQIYGYTF.

The rearrangement uses TRBV5-6 and TRBJ2-1; TRBD2 agrees at 13 bases. The CDR3 has 17 amino acids. Germline lookup yields CDR1 SGHDT and CDR2 YYEEEE. V shed 0 bases and J 7 bases; nucleotides not matched to a gene: 7. The CDR3 sequence: CASSLVSGTSGVNEQFF. CDR3 nucleotides: TGTGCCAGCAGCTTGGTATCCGGGACTAGCGGGGTAAATGAGCAGTTCTTC.

V and J are TRBV15 and TRBJ2-5, with D perhaps being TRBD1 or TRBD2 (6 bases each). Germline V lookup: CDR1 LNHNV, CDR2 YYDKDF (reference sequence). The CDR3 contains 14 residues. The V end lost 3 bases, the J end lost 3 bases, and 11 bases lay between the germline ends. Here the CDR3 reads CATSRAGQEETQYF. The CDR3 DNA reads TGTGCCACCAGCAGGGCGGGACAAGAAGAGACCCAGTACTTC.

The J gene is TRBJ2-5, the V gene TRBV30; 10 positions match TRBD1. Germline CDR1 and CDR2: GTSNPN and SVGIG (reference sequence). V lost 3 bases to trimming and J lost 5 bases; unmatched junction nucleotides: 6. The CDR3 sequence is 14 residues long. The CDR3 loop reads CAWRVSGQGETQYF. CDR3 nucleotide sequence: TGTGCCTGGAGGGTCTCGGGACAGGGGGAGACCCAGTACTTC.

The V call is TRBV27, the J call TRBJ2-5; D gene ambiguous. Germline V gene sequence: CDR1 MNHEY, CDR2 SMNVEV (reference sequence). V was cut by 5 bases and J by 1 base, with 14 bases left in between. The CDR3 totals 15 residues. The CDR3 DNA reads as TGTGCCAGCAGTGTCCGCCAAGCCTCCCAAGAGACCCAGTACTTC. Amino acids: CASSVRQASQETQYF.

In its sample, this clone was seen a few times. CDR3 residues: CASSDPRGSGNSPLHF. The CDR3 region has the DNA TGTGCCAGCAGTGATCCCAGGGGATCTGGGAATTCACCCCTCCACTTT. The V gene is TRBV2, the J gene TRBJ1-6; D possibly corresponds to TRBD1 (6 bases). Germline V CDR1 and CDR2: SNHLY, FYNNEI. The CDR3 has 16 residues. V lost 3 bases and J lost 7, with 16 bases in between.

J is TRBJ2-7 and V is TRBV5-4; D is unresolved. Trimming removed 4 bases at V and 5 bases at J, with 13 bases between. The CDR3 spans 13 residues. The germline V gene encodes CDR1 SGHNT and CDR2 YYREEE (reference sequence). DNA for the CDR3: TGTGCCAGCAGCCTCTCGACAACCCACGAGCAGTACTTC. Amino acids: CASSLSTTHEQYF.

The rearrangement joins TRBV30 to TRBJ1-5; 8 bases are shared with TRBD1. J lost 2 bases, V lost 4 bases, and 4 bases had no gene match. CDR3 length: 14 residues. The germline gives CDR1 GTSNPN, CDR2 SVGIG (reference sequence). CDR3 amino acids: CAWNQGARNQPQHF. The CDR3, as DNA: TGTGCCTGGAACCAGGGGGCCCGCAATCAGCCCCAGCATTTT.

This clone was observed a few times. The chain recombines TRBV29-1 with TRBJ1-1; the D is unclear. The CDR3 length is 11 residues. The germline V gene encodes CDR1 SQVTM and CDR2 ANQGSEA. V lost 6 bases, J lost 7 bases, and 12 bases lay in between. Here the CDR3 reads CSVFSTVEAFF. As DNA, the CDR3 is TGCAGCGTGTTCTCGACGGTTGAAGCTTTCTTT.

V and J are TRBV29-1 and TRBJ1-2; D is ambiguous. The CDR3 is 12 residues long. The V and J ends lost 7 bases and 8 bases respectively, with 17 bases between them. CDR1 SQVTM and CDR2 ANQGSEA come from the germline V gene. The CDR3 reads CSGHRALRGYTF. In DNA, the CDR3 is TGCAGCGGTCACCGGGCCCTCAGGGGCTACACCTTC.

This chain connects TRBV5-6 to TRBJ2-6; D not resolved. From germline, CDR1 is SGHDT and CDR2 YYEEEE. The CDR3 loop spans 16 amino acids. Trimming removed 4 bases from V and 0 bases from J, with 11 bases in between. Written as DNA, the CDR3 is TGTGCCAGCAGCCCCCCGTACGACTCTGGGGCCAACGTCCTGACTTTC. Its protein product is CASSPPYDSGANVLTF.